This T cell receptor beta chain was identified in a study of cytomegalovirus exposure and HLA in healthy donors. Notes on this clone: Its antigen remains unknown.

Findings and caveats of the study: Rarity marked most TCR sequences, yet some public TCRs occurred in many donors. Later on, a genetic analysis was performed. It linked a missense variant in DCLRE1C with V- and J-gene trimming of TCR beta. Differences between HLA loci emerged in a later analysis of TCR association rates, with DRB1 most and HLA-C fewest.

Trimming shortened V by 4 bases and J by 2 bases, and 11 bases separated the two germline ends. The length of the CDR3 is 14 residues. Germline V gene data show CDR1 as SGHNT and CDR2 as YYREEE (reference sequence). 13 Jbeta primers and 60 Vbeta primers were used for the PCR. The data were produced by immunoSEQ multiplex PCR, yet TCRdb's version contains in-frame clones alone and is incomplete. The sample has approximately 140,000 clones; 75% to 85% are singletons. As for the donors, each was a healthy bone marrow donor. This clonotype originated in a man aged 50 to 60 in good health and CMV-seropositive. The chain joins TRBV5-4 to TRBJ2-3; no clear D gene. Sample: PBMCs. CDR3 sequence: CASSPDLYTDTQYF. The CDR3 bases are TGTGCCAGCAGCCCTGATCTCTACACAGATACGCAGTATTTT.